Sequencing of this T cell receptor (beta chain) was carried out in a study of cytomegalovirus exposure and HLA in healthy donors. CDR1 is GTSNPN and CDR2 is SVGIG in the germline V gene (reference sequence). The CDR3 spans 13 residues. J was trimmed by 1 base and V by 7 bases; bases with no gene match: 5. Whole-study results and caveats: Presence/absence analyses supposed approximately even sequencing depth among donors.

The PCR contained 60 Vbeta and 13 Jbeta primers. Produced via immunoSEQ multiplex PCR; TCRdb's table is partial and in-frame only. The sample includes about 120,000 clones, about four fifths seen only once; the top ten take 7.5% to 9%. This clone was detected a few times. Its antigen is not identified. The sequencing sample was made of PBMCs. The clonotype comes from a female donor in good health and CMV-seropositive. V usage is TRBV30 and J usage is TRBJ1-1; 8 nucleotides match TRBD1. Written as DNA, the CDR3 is TGTGCCTTCCGGACAGGGCGGAACACTGAAGCTTTCTTT. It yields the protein CAFRTGRNTEAFF.